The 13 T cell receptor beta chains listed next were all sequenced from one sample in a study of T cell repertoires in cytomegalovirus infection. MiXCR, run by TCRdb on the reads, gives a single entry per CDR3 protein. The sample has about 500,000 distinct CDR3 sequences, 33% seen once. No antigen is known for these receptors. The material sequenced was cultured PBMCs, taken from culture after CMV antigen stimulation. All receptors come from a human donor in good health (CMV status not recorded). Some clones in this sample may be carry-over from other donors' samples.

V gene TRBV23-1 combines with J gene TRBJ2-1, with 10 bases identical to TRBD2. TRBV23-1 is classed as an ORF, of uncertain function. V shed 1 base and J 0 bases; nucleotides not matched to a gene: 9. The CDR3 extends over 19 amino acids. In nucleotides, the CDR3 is TGCGCCAGCAGTCAATACTTGGGGACTAGCGACAACTCCTACAATGAGCAGTTCTTC. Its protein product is CASSQYLGTSDNSYNEQFF.

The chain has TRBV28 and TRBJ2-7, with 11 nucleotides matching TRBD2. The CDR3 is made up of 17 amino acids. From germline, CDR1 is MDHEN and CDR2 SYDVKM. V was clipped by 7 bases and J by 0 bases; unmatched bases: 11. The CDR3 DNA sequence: TGTGCCAGCACGCGACTAGCGGGACAAAAAAACTCCTACGAGCAGTACTTC. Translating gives CASTRLAGQKNSYEQYF.

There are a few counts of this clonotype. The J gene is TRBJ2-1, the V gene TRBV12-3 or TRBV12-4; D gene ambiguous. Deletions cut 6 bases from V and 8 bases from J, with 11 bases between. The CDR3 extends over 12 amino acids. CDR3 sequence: CASSPFRDEQFF. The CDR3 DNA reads TGTGCCAGCAGCCCCTTCCGGGATGAGCAGTTCTTC.

The CDR3 sequence: CASSSAAPLVGFF. The DNA for the CDR3 is TGTGCCAGCAGTTCTGCCGCGCCACTCGTGGGGTTCTTC. This sequence joins TRBV6-2 or TRBV6-3 and TRBJ2-1; D gene ambiguous. Trimming took off 4 bases at V and 15 bases at J, with 19 bases between the two ends. The CDR3 is 13 amino acids. Germline assignment: CDR1 MNHEY and CDR2 SVGEGT.

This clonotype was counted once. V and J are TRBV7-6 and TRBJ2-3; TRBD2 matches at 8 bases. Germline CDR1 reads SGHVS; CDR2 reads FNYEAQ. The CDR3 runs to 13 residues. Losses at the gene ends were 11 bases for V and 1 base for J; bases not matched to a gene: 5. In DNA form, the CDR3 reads TGTGCCTGCGGGGGGCCGGGCACAGATACGCAGTATTTT. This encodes CACGGPGTDTQYF.

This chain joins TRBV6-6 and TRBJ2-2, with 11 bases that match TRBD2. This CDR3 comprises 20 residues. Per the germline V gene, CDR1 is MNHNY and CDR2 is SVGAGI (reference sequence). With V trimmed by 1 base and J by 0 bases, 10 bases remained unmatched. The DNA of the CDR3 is TGTGCCAGCAGTTACTTAGGGACTAGCGGAACGTTCGCGAACACCGGGGAGCTGTTTTTT. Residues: CASSYLGTSGTFANTGELFF.

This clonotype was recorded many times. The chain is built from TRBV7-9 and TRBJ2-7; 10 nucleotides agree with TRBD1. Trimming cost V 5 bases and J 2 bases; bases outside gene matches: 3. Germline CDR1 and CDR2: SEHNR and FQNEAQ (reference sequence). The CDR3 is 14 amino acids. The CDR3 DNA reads TGTGCCAGCAGCGGCGGACAGGGGGCCTACGAGCAGTACTTC. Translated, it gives CASSGGQGAYEQYF.

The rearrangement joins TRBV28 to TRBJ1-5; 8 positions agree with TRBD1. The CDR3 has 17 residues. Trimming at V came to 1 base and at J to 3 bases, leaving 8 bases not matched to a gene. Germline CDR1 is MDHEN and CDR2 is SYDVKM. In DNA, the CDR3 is TGTGCCAGCAGTTTATCTCAGGGGGCCGTTAACAATCAGCCCCAGCATTTT. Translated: CASSLSQGAVNNQPQHF.

The CDR3 loop reads CASSLVGAPTDTQYF. The CDR3 bases are TGTGCCAGCAGCTTAGTGGGTGCTCCCACAGATACGCAGTATTTT. V gene TRBV7-8 combines with J gene TRBJ2-3; D is undetermined. This CDR3 is built from 15 residues. Germline CDR1 and CDR2: SGHVS and FQNEAQ. Trimming left V 1 base short and J 2 bases short, with 10 bases between.

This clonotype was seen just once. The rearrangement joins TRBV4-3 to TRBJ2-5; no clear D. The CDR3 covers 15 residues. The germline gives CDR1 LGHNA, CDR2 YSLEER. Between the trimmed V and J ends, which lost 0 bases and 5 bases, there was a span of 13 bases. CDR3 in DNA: TGCGCCAGCAGCCAAGATTTTAGGGCAGGCGAGACCCAGTACTTC. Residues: CASSQDFRAGETQYF.

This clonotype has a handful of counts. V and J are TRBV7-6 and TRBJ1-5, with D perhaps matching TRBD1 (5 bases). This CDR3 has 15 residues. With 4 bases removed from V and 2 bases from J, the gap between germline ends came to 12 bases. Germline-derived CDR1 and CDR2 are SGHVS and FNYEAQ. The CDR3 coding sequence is TGTGCCAGCAGCTCGGGACCTCTCCGCAATCAGCCCCAGCATTTT. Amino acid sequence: CASSSGPLRNQPQHF.

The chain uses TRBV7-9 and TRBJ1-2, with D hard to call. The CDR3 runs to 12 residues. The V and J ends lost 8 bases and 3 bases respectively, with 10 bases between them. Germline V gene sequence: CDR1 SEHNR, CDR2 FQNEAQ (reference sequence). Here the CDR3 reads CASGRADYGYTF. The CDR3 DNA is TGTGCCAGCGGCCGGGCAGACTATGGCTACACCTTC.

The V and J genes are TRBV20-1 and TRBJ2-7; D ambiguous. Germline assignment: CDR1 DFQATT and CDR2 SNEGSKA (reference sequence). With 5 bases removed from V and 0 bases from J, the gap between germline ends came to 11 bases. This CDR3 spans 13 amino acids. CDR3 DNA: TGCAGTGCTGGGTTCGTGGGCTCCTACGAGCAGTACTTC. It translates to CSAGFVGSYEQYF.